The next 25 T cell receptor beta chains were all read from a single sample in a study of blood T cells in healthy people across ages. The second PCR ran about 6 to 12 cycles with a sample-barcoded 5' primer and J-beta primers. TCRdb analysed the 5' RACE reads with MiXCR anew, one entry per CDR3 protein. The sample has 700,000 to 950,000 distinct CDR3 sequences, roughly 45% seen once. The source material was blood. These receptors were collected from a woman aged 55-70 years in good health.

V and J are TRBV15 and TRBJ2-4; possible D gene TRBD1, 6 bases. V was cut by 0 bases and J by 7 bases, with 7 bases left in between. This CDR3 has 13 residues. Germline assignment: CDR1 LNHNV and CDR2 YYDKDF (reference sequence). CDR3: CATSRDRGNIQYF. CDR3 bases: TGTGCCACCAGCAGAGACAGGGGCAACATTCAGTACTTC.

In its sample, this clonotype was seen a few times. J is TRBJ2-7 and V is TRBV7-2, with 7 bases fitting TRBD1. Germline V lookup: CDR1 SGHTA, CDR2 FQGNSA. J lost 1 base, V lost 3 bases, and 6 bases had no gene match. The CDR3 has 15 amino acids. The CDR3 loop is CASSFQGDRSYEQYF. CDR3 nucleotide sequence: TGTGCCAGCAGCTTCCAGGGGGATCGGTCCTACGAGCAGTACTTC.

CDR3 sequence reads: CASSLRATQETQYF. CDR3 nucleotide sequence: TGTGCCAGCAGCTTAAGGGCTACCCAAGAGACCCAGTACTTC. J is TRBJ2-5 and V is TRBV7-9; no firm D call. The CDR3 extends over 14 amino acids. Germline CDR1 SEHNR, CDR2 FQNEAQ (reference sequence). V was trimmed by 2 bases and J by 1 base, leaving 8 bases between them.

This clonotype has ten or more counts. The V call is TRBV5-1, the J call TRBJ2-1, with 8 bases identical to TRBD2. V lost 5 bases, J lost 7 bases, and 5 bases stayed unmatched. This CDR3 has 13 amino acids. Germline V gene sequence: CDR1 SGHRS, CDR2 YFSETQ. DNA of the CDR3: TGCGCCAGCAGGGGACTAGGGATTAATGAGCAGTTCTTC. It codes for CASRGLGINEQFF.

This clonotype was observed a few times. The chain joins TRBV12-3 or TRBV12-4 to TRBJ2-5; D perhaps matches TRBD2 (5 bases). V lost 3 bases, J lost 7 bases, and 12 bases lay in between. The CDR3 totals 13 residues. The CDR3: CASSFKAEGTQYF. The CDR3 nucleotides read TGTGCCAGCAGTTTCAAAGCCGAGGGGACCCAGTACTTC.

In regard to this clonotype: A much more abundant neighbour one base away suggests this may be a read error. The chain couples TRBV20-1 to TRBJ1-5; TRBD1 agrees at 9 bases. Germline CDR1 is DFQATT and CDR2 is SNEGSKA (reference sequence). The V segment lost 1 base and the J segment 6 bases; nucleotides outside the gene matches: 10. CDR3 length: 16 amino acids. CDR3 sequence (DNA): TGCAGTGCTAGAGGTACCACCGGGACAGGGATTCAGCCCCAGCATTTT. Its translation is CSARGTTGTGIQPQHF.

The rearrangement uses TRBV20-1 and TRBJ2-3; 9 positions agree with TRBD2. V trimming: 5 bases; J trimming: 3 bases; junction bases outside the gene matches: 3. The CDR3 contains 13 residues. The V gene's germline CDR1 is DFQATT and CDR2 SNEGSKA (reference sequence). CDR3 sequence reads: CSAPSGATDTQYF. CDR3 in DNA: TGCAGTGCTCCTAGCGGGGCTACAGATACGCAGTATTTT.

The chain recombines TRBV21-1 with TRBJ2-3. TRBV21-1 is annotated as a pseudogene. This CDR3 region has 17 residues. CDR3 protein: CASSKPGLSSSTDTQYF. The DNA for the CDR3 is TGTGCCAGCAGCAAACCGGGACTTTCCTCTAGCACAGATACGCAGTATTTT.

The chain combines TRBV7-8 with TRBJ2-5, with 8 bases fitting TRBD1. CDR1 is SGHVS and CDR2 is FQNEAQ in the germline V gene. V was clipped by 2 bases and J by 4 bases; unmatched bases: 6. CDR3 length: 15 residues. The CDR3 protein is CASSLTPGGRETQYF. CDR3 nucleotides: TGTGCCAGCAGCTTAACGCCAGGGGGCCGAGAGACCCAGTACTTC.

This clonotype was detected once. V is TRBV29-1 and J is TRBJ1-2; no clear D gene. This CDR3 contains 11 residues. V dropped 2 bases and J dropped 6 bases, with 7 bases sitting between them. The germline V gene encodes CDR1 SQVTM and CDR2 ANQGSEA. CDR3 residues: CSVEKGNGYTF. The CDR3 DNA sequence: TGCAGCGTTGAAAAGGGTAATGGCTACACCTTC.

V gene TRBV13 combines with J gene TRBJ2-3, with a possible D match to TRBD2 (6 bases). The CDR3 is 14 residues long. Germline CDR1 and CDR2: PRHDT and FYEKMQ (reference sequence). The V and J ends lost 5 bases and 4 bases respectively, with 13 bases between them. The CDR3 bases are TGTGCCAGCAGCCGGGCGGGGAAGGCAGATACGCAGTATTTT. Translating it yields CASSRAGKADTQYF.

This clonotype has a count of ten or more. The chain employs TRBV28 and TRBJ2-1; weak D call: TRBD1 (7 bases). The germline CDR1 and CDR2 sequences are MDHEN and SYDVKM. V lost 5 bases, J lost 5 bases, and 10 bases lay in between. This CDR3 spans 13 amino acids. The CDR3 here is CASSSRGDNEQFF. Written as DNA, the CDR3 is TGTGCCAGCAGTAGCAGGGGGGACAATGAGCAGTTCTTC.

This rearrangement joins TRBV5-6 to TRBJ1-4; D gene uncertain. Germline V CDR1 and CDR2: SGHDT, YYEEEE. V shed 0 bases and J shed 5 bases, with 14 bases lying between them. CDR3 size: 16 residues. This CDR3 reads CASSLGELGRNEKLFF. The DNA of the CDR3 is TGTGCCAGCAGCTTGGGTGAGTTGGGCCGGAATGAAAAACTGTTTTTT. The entire variable domain, with the rest obtained from reference TRBV5-6 and TRBJ1-4, is as follows: DAGVTQSPTHLIKTRGQQVTLRCSPKSGHDTVSWYQQALGQGPQFIFQYYEEEERQRGNFPDRFSGHQFPNYSSELNVNALLLGDSALYLCASSLGELGRNEKLFFGSGTQLSVL.

V and J are TRBV20-1 and TRBJ2-3; 9 bases fit TRBD2. The length of the CDR3 is 17 residues. Germline CDR1 DFQATT, CDR2 SNEGSKA (reference sequence). The V and J ends lost 0 bases and 0 bases, in that order; junction bases with no gene match: 7. The DNA of the CDR3 is TGCAGTGCTAGAGATTGGCGACTAGCGGTTAGCACAGATACGCAGTATTTT. Its translation: CSARDWRLAVSTDTQYF.

This chain joins TRBV12-3 or TRBV12-4 and TRBJ1-2, with 7 bases fitting TRBD1. The CDR3 is made up of 15 amino acids. Germline trimming cut 5 bases from V and 2 bases from J; bases unmatched to any gene: 8. The CDR3 region has the DNA TGTGCCAGCAGTCTAGGGGACAGTCCAAACTATGGCTACACCTTC. Its translation is CASSLGDSPNYGYTF.

The chain is built from TRBV20-1 and TRBJ2-3; possibly TRBD2 for D (5 bases). V lost 5 bases, J lost 7 bases, and 16 bases lay in between. This CDR3 is built from 13 residues. Germline assignment: CDR1 DFQATT and CDR2 SNEGSKA (reference sequence). The CDR3 sequence: CSAQIPGKYTQYF. CDR3 DNA: TGCAGTGCTCAAATTCCGGGAAAATATACGCAGTATTTT.

This clonotype was counted once. V gene TRBV9 combines with J gene TRBJ1-1; D gene ambiguous. Germline CDR1 SGDLS, CDR2 YYNGEE. The V and J ends lost 1 base and 5 bases respectively, with 6 bases between them. The CDR3 is made up of 12 amino acids. The CDR3 DNA reads as TGTGCCAGCAGCGTACGGGGAACTGAAGCTTTCTTT. Translating it yields CASSVRGTEAFF.

CDR3 nucleotide sequence: TGTGCCTGGGGAGGGACCGCGACTAATGAAAAACTGTTTTTT. This gives the protein CAWGGTATNEKLFF. The chain is built from TRBV30 and TRBJ1-4; perhaps TRBD1 as D (5 bases). This CDR3 comprises 14 residues. The germline V and J ends were trimmed by 5 bases and 2 bases, with 12 bases remaining between them. Germline lookup yields CDR1 GTSNPN and CDR2 SVGIG (reference sequence).

There are a few counts of this clonotype. This chain connects TRBV29-1 to TRBJ2-7; weak D call: TRBD2 (7 bases). The germline CDR1 and CDR2 sequences are SQVTM and ANQGSEA. The CDR3 has 14 residues. Trimming took off 7 bases at V and 3 bases at J, with 19 bases between the two ends. This chain's CDR3 is CSARNGGPNYEQYF. In nucleotides, the CDR3 is TGCAGCGCTCGAAACGGGGGGCCGAACTACGAGCAGTACTTC.

The J gene is TRBJ2-7, the V gene TRBV5-1; 9 bases match TRBD2. The junction had 6 bases not matched to a gene; V was cut back by 5 bases and J by 6 bases. The germline CDR1 and CDR2 sequences are SGHRS and YFSETQ. The CDR3 length is 13 residues. The CDR3 is CASRVAGDGEQYF. The CDR3 DNA is TGCGCCAGCAGGGTAGCGGGAGACGGCGAGCAGTACTTC.

This chain connects TRBV10-3 to TRBJ2-5, with a weak D call TRBD1 (5 bases). Per the germline V gene, CDR1 is ENHRY and CDR2 is SYGVKD. Trimming cost V 6 bases and J 4 bases, with 15 bases left between them. This CDR3 spans 14 amino acids. For the CDR3, the DNA is TGTGCCATCAGGGGCCTCCAGGGCGGAGAGACCCAGTACTTC. This translates into CAIRGLQGGETQYF.

Turning to this clonotype: The junction and the germline gene differ at one end; a read error may be behind it. The gene calls are TRBV3-1 and TRBJ2-7; 11 nucleotides match TRBD2. The J call is uncertain, as TRBJ2-5 better fits the DNA end. CDR3 length: 16 amino acids. From germline, CDR1 is LGHDT and CDR2 YNNKEL (reference sequence). CDR3 DNA sequence: TGTGCCAGCGGCCAAGCAATTCTAGCGGGAGGAGAGACCCAGTACTTC. It encodes CASGQAILAGGETQYF.

The chain carries TRBV6-2 or TRBV6-3 and TRBJ2-3, with D uncertain. Trimming removed 11 bases at V and 0 bases at J, with 6 bases between. In germline, CDR1 is MNHEY, CDR2 SVGEGT. CDR3 size: 11 residues. CDR3 sequence reads: CACRSTDTQYF. The CDR3 region has the DNA TGTGCCTGCCGGAGCACAGATACGCAGTATTTT.

This chain connects TRBV20-1 to TRBJ1-6, with 7 bases that match TRBD1. The junction had 6 bases not matched to a gene; V was cut back by 5 bases and J by 5 bases. Germline loops: CDR1 DFQATT, CDR2 SNEGSKA (reference sequence). The CDR3 has 14 residues. CDR3 nucleotide sequence: TGCAGTGCTGTCCCGGGGACAGATAATTCACCCCTCCACTTT. Its translation: CSAVPGTDNSPLHF.

The V gene is TRBV7-9, the J gene TRBJ1-4, with D possibly matching TRBD1 (6 bases). Trimming pared 1 base from V and 0 bases from J, leaving 18 bases between. Germline loops: CDR1 SEHNR, CDR2 FQNEAQ (reference sequence). The CDR3 contains 19 residues. The CDR3 nucleotides read TGTGCCAGCAGCTTAGGGACCGGGACAACGGAAACAACTAATGAAAAACTGTTTTTT. This encodes CASSLGTGTTETTNEKLFF.